This TCR beta chain was captured in a study of T cell changes during pregnancy in multiple sclerosis. The V and J ends lost 4 bases and 5 bases respectively, with 12 bases between them. CDR1 and CDR2 from the germline V gene are SGHNT and YYREEE (reference sequence). This CDR3 region has 13 residues. Clones were sequenced by immunoSEQ multiplex PCR, and TCRdb holds only the in-frame ones, with some missing. The repertoire includes tens of thousands of clones, approximately 92% of them detected once, and over 6% sits in the top ten. The V call is TRBV5-4, the J call TRBJ1-1, with a tentative D call TRBD1 (6 bases). This receptor was identified in a female donor with multiple sclerosis, enrolled in a pregnancy study. The specimen was CD8+ T cells from peripheral blood mononuclear cells, collected in the third trimester of pregnancy. The CDR3 here is CASSLDRRTEAFF. CDR3 sequence (DNA): TGTGCCAGCAGCCTAGACAGGAGGACTGAAGCTTTCTTT.